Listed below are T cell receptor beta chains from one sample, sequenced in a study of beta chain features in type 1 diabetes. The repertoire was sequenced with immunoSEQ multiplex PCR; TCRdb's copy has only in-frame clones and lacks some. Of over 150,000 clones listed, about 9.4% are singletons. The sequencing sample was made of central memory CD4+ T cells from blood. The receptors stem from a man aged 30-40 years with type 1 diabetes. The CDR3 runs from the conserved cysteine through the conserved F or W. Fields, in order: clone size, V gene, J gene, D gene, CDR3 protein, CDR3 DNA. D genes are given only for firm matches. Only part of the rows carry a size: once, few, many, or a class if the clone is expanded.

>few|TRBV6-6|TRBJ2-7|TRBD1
CASSYRGQGSSYEQYF
TGTGCCAGCAGTTACCGGGGACAGGGAAGTTCCTACGAGCAGTACTTC
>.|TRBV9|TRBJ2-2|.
CASSAPRWTGELFF
TGTGCCAGCAGCGCACCTCGGTGGACCGGGGAGCTGTTTTTT
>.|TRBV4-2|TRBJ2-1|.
CASSQDREQFF
TGTGCCAGCAGCCAAGACAGGGAGCAGTTCTTC
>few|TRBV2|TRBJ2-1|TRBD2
CASSERLAPYNEQFF
TGTGCCAGCAGTGAAAGACTAGCGCCCTACAATGAGCAGTTCTTC
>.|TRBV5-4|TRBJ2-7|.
CASTSQGEQYF
TGTGCCAGCACCTCCCAGGGAGAGCAGTACTTC
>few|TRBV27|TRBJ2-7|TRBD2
CASRPPGTSGIYEQYF
TGTGCCAGCAGACCCCCGGGGACTAGCGGGATCTACGAGCAGTACTTC
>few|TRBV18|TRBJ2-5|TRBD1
CASSPRTGGETQYF
TGTGCCAGCTCACCTCGGACAGGCGGAGAGACCCAGTACTTC
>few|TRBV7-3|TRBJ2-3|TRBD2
CASSSGTSGRSTDTQYF
TGTGCCAGCAGCTCCGGGACTAGCGGGAGATCGACAGATACGCAGTATTTT
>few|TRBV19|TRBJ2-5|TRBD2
CASTGGLNQETQYF
TGTGCCAGTACGGGGGGGCTGAACCAAGAGACCCAGTACTTC
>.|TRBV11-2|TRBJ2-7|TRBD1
CASSMGQHSYEQYF
TGTGCCAGCAGCATGGGACAGCACTCCTACGAGCAGTACTTC
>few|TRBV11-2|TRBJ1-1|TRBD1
CASSFRGQGGTEAFF
TGTGCCAGCAGCTTTAGGGGACAGGGCGGCACTGAAGCTTTCTTT
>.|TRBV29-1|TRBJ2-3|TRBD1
CSTGGQGGGTDTQYF
TGCAGCACTGGGGGACAGGGTGGGGGCACAGATACGCAGTATTTT
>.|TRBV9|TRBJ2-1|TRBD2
CASSPRTSGNEQFF
TGTGCCAGCAGCCCTCGAACTAGCGGGAATGAGCAGTTCTTC
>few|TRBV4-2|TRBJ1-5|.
CASSQNLYPDQGNSNQPQHF
TGTGCCAGCAGCCAAAACCTATACCCCGACCAGGGGAACAGCAATCAGCCCCAGCATTTT
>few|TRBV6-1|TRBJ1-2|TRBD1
CASSEAGAGGSVGYTF
TGTGCCAGCAGTGAAGCGGGGGCAGGGGGCAGCGTTGGCTACACCTTC
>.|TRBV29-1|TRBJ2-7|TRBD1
CSVEGDRDHEQYF
TGCAGCGTTGAGGGGGACAGGGACCACGAGCAGTACTTC
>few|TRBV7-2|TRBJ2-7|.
CASSSDGGHYEQYF
TGTGCCAGCAGTTCCGACGGCGGGCACTACGAGCAGTACTTC
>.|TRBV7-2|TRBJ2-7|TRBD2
CASSAESGGGYEQYF
TGTGCCAGCAGCGCCGAAAGCGGGGGGGGCTACGAGCAGTACTTC
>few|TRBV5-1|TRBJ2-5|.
CASRRTGGRETQYF
TGCGCCAGCAGACGGACGGGCGGGCGAGAGACCCAGTACTTC
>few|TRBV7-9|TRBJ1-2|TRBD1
CASSLKARGQRSGYTF
TGTGCCAGCAGCTTGAAGGCCAGGGGGCAGCGTAGTGGCTACACCTTC
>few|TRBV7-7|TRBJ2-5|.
CASSLIGTQGETQYF
TGTGCCAGCAGCTTAATCGGGACTCAAGGCGAGACCCAGTACTTC
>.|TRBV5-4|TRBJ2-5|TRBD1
CASSSRQGEETQYF
TGTGCCAGCAGCTCAAGACAGGGTGAAGAGACCCAGTACTTC
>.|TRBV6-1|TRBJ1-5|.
CASSAITGSNQPQHF
TGTGCCAGCAGCGCCATTACAGGGAGCAATCAGCCCCAGCATTTT
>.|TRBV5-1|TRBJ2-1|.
CASSLENSGGEQFF
TGCGCCAGCAGCTTGGAAAATAGCGGCGGTGAGCAGTTCTTC
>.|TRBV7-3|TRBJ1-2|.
CASGNLYGYTF
TGTGCCAGCGGCAACCTCTATGGCTACACCTTC
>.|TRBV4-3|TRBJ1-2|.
CASSQDQGTYGYTF
TGCGCCAGCAGCCAAGATCAGGGGACCTATGGCTACACCTTC
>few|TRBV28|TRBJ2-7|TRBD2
CASRVGLDPYEQYF
TGTGCCAGCAGGGTCGGACTAGATCCCTACGAGCAGTACTTC
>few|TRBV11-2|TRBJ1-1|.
CASSLDRGQSNTEAFF
TGTGCCAGCAGCTTAGATCGAGGACAGTCGAACACTGAAGCTTTCTTT
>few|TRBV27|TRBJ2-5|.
CASSPIAGSRSKSKETQYF
TGTGCCAGCAGCCCTATCGCGGGAAGTCGCTCGAAGTCCAAAGAGACCCAGTACTTC
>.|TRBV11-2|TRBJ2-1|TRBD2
CASSRMSGSSYNEQFF
TGTGCCAGCAGTCGAATGAGCGGGAGCTCCTACAATGAGCAGTTCTTC
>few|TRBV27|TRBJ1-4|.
CASSLRAGVTEKLFF
TGTGCCAGCAGTTTAAGGGCAGGGGTTACTGAAAAACTGTTTTTT
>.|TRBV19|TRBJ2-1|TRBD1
CASTIGTAIYNEQFF
TGTGCCAGTACCATCGGGACAGCCATTTACAATGAGCAGTTCTTC
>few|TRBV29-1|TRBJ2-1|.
CSVGRNNEQFF
TGCAGCGTTGGGAGAAACAATGAGCAGTTCTTC
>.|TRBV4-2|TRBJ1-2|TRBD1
CASSPGQGSYGYTF
TGTGCCAGCAGCCCGGGACAGGGGTCCTATGGCTACACCTTC
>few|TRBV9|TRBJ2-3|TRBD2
CASSVAAIAGDTDTQYF
TGTGCCAGCAGCGTAGCGGCCATCGCGGGGGACACAGATACGCAGTATTTT
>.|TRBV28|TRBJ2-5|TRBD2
CASSSAGRDETQYF
TGTGCCAGCAGCTCAGCGGGACGGGATGAGACCCAGTACTTC
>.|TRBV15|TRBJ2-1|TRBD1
CATSRKGQGRNEQFF
TGTGCCACCAGCAGGAAGGGACAGGGGCGGAATGAGCAGTTCTTC
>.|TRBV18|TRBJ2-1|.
CASSPSEEDEQFF
TGTGCCAGCTCACCAAGCGAAGAGGATGAGCAGTTCTTC
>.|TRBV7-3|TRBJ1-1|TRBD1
CASSSQGANTEAFF
TGTGCCAGCAGCTCCCAGGGGGCGAACACTGAAGCTTTCTTT
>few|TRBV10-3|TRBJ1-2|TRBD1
CAIRGQGDLYGYTF
TGTGCCATCAGGGGACAGGGGGACCTCTATGGCTACACCTTC
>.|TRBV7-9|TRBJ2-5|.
CASSPFETQYF
TGTGCCAGCAGCCCTTTTGAGACCCAGTACTTC